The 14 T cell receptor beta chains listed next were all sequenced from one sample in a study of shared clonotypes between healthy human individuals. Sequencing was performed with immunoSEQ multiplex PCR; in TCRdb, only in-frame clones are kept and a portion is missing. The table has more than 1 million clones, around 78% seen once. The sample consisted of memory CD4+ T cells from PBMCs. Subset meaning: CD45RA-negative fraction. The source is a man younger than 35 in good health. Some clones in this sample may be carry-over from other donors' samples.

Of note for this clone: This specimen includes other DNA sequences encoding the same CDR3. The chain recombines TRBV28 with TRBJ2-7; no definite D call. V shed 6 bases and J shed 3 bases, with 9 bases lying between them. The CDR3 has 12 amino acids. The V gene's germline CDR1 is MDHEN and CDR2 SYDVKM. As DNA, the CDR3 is TGTGCCAGCAGCCCCCGTCTCTACGAGCAGTACTTC. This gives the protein CASSPRLYEQYF.

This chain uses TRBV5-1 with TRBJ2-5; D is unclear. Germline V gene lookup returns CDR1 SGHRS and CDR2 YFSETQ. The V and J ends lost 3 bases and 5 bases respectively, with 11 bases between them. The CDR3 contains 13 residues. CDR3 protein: CASSSTVQETQYF. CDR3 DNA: TGCGCCAGCAGCTCGACTGTACAGGAGACCCAGTACTTC.

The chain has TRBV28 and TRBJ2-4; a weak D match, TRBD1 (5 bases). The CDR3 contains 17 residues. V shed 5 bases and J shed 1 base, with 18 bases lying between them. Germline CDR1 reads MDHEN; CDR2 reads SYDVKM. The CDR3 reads CASSPQAGKRAKNIQYF. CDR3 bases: TGTGCCAGCAGTCCACAGGCAGGGAAGAGGGCCAAAAACATTCAGTACTTC.

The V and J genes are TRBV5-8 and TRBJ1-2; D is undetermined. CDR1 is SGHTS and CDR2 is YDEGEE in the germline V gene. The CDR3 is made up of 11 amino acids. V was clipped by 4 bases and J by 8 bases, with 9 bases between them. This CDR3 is CASSQGGGYTF. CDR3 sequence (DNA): TGTGCCAGCAGCCAAGGTGGAGGCTACACCTTC.

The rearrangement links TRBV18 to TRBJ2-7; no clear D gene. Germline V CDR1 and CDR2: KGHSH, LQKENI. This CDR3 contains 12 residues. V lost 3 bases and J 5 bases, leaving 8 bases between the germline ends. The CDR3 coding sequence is TGTGCCAGCTCACCCTCTACCCACGAGCAGTACTTC. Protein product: CASSPSTHEQYF.

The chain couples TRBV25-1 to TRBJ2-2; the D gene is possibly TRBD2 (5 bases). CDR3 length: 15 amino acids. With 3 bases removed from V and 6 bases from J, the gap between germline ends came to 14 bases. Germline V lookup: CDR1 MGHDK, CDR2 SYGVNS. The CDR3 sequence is CASSDSGKVPGELFF. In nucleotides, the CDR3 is TGTGCCAGCAGTGATTCGGGGAAAGTGCCCGGGGAGCTGTTTTTT.

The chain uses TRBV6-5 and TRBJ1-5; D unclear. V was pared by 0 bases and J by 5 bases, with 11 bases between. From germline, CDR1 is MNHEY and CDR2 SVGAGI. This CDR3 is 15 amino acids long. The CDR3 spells CASSYSAARHQPQHF. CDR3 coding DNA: TGTGCCAGCAGTTACTCAGCGGCCCGTCATCAGCCCCAGCATTTT.

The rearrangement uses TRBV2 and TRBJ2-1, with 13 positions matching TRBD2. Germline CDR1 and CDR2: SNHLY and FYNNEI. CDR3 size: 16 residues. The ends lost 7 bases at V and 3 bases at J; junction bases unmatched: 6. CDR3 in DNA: TGTGCCAGCAAAGGGACTAGCGGGACCTTCTACAATGAGCAGTTCTTC. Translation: CASKGTSGTFYNEQFF.

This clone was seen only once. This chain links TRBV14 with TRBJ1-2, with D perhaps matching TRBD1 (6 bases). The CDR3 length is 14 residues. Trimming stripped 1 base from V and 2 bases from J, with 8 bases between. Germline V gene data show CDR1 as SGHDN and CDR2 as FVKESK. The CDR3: CASSQVDRNYGYTF. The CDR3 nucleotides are TGTGCCAGCAGCCAAGTCGACAGGAACTATGGCTACACCTTC.

The CDR3: CASSPGTALNEQFF. The DNA of the CDR3 is TGTGCCAGCAGCCCCGGGACAGCCCTCAATGAGCAGTTCTTC. The genes are TRBV6-1 and TRBJ2-1; the match to TRBD1 covers 7 bases. V shed 6 bases, J shed 6 bases, and the junction held 8 bases outside the gene matches. The CDR3 is 14 amino acids. Germline V gene data show CDR1 as MNHNS and CDR2 as SASEGT.

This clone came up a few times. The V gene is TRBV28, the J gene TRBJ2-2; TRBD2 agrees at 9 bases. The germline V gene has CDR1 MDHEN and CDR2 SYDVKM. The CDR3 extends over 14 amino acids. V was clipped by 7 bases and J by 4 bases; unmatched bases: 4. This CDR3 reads CASTLSGSTGELFF. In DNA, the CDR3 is TGTGCCAGCACCCTTAGCGGGAGCACCGGGGAGCTGTTTTTT.

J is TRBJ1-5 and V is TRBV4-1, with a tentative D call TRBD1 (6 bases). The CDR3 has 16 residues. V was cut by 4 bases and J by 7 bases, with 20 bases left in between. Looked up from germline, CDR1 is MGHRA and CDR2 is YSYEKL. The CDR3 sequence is CASSRLMQGRGQPQHF. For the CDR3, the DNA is TGCGCCAGCAGCCGACTGATGCAGGGAAGGGGGCAGCCCCAGCATTTT.

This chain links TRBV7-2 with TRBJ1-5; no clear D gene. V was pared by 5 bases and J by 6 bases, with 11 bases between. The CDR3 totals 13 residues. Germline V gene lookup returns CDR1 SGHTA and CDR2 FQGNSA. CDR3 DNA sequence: TGTGCCAGCAGCCTCTTTAGTTCTCAGCCCCAGCATTTT. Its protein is CASSLFSSQPQHF.

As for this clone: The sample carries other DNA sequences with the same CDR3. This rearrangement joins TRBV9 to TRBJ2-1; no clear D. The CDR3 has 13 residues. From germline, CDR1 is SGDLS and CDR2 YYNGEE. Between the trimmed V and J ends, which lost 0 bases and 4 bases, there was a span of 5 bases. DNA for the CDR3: TGTGCCAGCAGCGTAGCTCCTTACAATGAGCAGTTCTTC. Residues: CASSVAPYNEQFF.